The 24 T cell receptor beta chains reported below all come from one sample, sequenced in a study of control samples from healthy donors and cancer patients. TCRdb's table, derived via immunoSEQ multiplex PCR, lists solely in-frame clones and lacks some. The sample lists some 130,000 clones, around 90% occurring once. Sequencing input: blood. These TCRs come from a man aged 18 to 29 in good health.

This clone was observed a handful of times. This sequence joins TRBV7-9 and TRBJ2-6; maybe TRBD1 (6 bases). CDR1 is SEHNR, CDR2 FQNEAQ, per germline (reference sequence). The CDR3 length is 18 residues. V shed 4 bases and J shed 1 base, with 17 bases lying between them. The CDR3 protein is CASSSFTGTPSGANVLTF. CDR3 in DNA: TGTGCCAGCAGCTCGTTTACCGGGACACCGTCTGGGGCCAACGTCCTGACTTTC.

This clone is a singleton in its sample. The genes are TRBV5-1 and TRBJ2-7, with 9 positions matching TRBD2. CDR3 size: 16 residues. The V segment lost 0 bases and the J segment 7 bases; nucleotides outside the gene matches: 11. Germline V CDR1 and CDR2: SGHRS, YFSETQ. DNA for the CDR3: TGCGCCAGCAGCTTGGCTCCGCGGGGGGGCCCGGGAGAGCAGTACTTC. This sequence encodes CASSLAPRGGPGEQYF.

CDR3 coding DNA: TGTGCCAGCAGCTCCCAGACAGGACTACAAGAGACCCAGTACTTC. It yields the protein CASSSQTGLQETQYF. The chain has TRBV5-6 and TRBJ2-5, with D tentatively TRBD1 or TRBD2 (6 bases each). CDR1 is SGHDT and CDR2 is YYEEEE in the germline V gene. The CDR3 is made up of 15 amino acids. Trimming shortened V by 3 bases and J by 2 bases, and 14 bases separated the two germline ends.

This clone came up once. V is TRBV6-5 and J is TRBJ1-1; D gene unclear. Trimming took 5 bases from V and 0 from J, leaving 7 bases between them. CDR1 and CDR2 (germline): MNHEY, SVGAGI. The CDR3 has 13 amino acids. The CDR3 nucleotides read TGTGCCAGCAGTAGGGATTTGAACACTGAAGCTTTCTTT. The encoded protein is CASSRDLNTEAFF.

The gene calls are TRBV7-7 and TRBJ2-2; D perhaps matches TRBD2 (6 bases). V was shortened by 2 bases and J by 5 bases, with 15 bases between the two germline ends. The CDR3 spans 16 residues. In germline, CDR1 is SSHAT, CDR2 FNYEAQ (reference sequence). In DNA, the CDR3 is TGTGCCAGCAGCTTAAAGGGGCGGGGATGGACCGGGGAGCTGTTTTTT. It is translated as CASSLKGRGWTGELFF.

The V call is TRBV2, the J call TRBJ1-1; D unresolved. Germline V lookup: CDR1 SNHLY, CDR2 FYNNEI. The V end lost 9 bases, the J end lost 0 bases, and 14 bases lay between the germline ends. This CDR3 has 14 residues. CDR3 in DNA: TGTGCCAGAAGCAGGACCGACATGAACACTGAAGCTTTCTTT. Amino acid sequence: CARSRTDMNTEAFF.

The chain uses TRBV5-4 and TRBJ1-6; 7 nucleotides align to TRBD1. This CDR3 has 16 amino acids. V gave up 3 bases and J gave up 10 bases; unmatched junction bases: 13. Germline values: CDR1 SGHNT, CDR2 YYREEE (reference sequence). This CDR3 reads CASSWDSDPGGSPLHF. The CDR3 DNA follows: TGTGCCAGCAGCTGGGACAGCGACCCGGGGGGCTCACCCCTCCACTTT.

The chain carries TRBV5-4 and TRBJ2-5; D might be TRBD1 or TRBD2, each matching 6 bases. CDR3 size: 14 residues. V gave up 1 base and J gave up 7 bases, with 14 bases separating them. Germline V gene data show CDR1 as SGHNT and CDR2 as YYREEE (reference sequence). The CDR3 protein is CASSLFGGKGTQYF. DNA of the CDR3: TGTGCCAGCAGCTTGTTCGGGGGCAAAGGGACCCAGTACTTC. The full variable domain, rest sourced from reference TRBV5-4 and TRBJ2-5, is ETGVTQSPTHLIKTRGQQVTLRCSSQSGHNTVSWYQQALGQGPQFIFQYYREEENGRGNFPPRFSGLQFPNYSSELNVNALELDDSALYLCASSLFGGKGTQYFGPGTRLLVL.

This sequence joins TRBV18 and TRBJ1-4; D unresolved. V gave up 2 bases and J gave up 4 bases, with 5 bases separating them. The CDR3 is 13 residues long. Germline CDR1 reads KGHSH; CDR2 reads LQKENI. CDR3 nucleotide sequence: TGTGCCAGCTCACCAGGACTTAATGAAAAACTGTTTTTT. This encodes CASSPGLNEKLFF.

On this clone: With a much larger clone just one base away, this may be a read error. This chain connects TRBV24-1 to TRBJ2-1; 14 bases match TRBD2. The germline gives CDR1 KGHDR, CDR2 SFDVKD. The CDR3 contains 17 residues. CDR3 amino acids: CAISDAGTSGGLNEQFF. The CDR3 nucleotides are TGTGCCATCAGTGATGCCGGGACTAGCGGGGGCCTCAATGAGCAGTTCTTC.

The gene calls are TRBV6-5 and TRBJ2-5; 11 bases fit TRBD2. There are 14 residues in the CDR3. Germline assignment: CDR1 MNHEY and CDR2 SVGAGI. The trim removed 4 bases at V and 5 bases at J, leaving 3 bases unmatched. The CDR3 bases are TGTGCCAGCAGTTTATCTAGCGGGGGGGAGACCCAGTACTTC. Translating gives CASSLSSGGETQYF.

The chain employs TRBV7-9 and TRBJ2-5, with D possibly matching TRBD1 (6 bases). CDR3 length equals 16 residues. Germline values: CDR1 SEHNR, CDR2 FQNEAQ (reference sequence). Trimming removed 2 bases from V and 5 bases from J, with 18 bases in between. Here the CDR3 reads CASSLPGQPGWETQYF. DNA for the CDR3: TGTGCCAGCAGCTTACCGGGACAACCAGGATGGGAGACCCAGTACTTC. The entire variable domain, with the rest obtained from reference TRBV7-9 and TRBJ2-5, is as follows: DTGVSQNPRHKITKRGQNVTFRCDPISEHNRLYWYRQTLGQGPEFLTYFQNEAQLEKSRLLSDRFSAERPKGSFSTLEIQRTEQGDSAMYLCASSLPGQPGWETQYFGPGTRLLVL.

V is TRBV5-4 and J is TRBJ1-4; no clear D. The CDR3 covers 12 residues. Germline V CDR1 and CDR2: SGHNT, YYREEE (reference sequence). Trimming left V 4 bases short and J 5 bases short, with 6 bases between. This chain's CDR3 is CASSGPNEKLFF. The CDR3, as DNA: TGTGCCAGCAGCGGACCCAATGAAAAACTGTTTTTT. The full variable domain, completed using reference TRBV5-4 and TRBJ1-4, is ETGVTQSPTHLIKTRGQQVTLRCSSQSGHNTVSWYQQALGQGPQFIFQYYREEENGRGNFPPRFSGLQFPNYSSELNVNALELDDSALYLCASSGPNEKLFFGSGTQLSVL.

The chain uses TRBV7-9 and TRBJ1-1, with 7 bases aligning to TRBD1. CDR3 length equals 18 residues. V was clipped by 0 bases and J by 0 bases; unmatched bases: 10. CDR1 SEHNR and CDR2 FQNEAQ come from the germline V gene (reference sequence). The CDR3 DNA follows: TGTGCCAGCAGCTTAGCCCGGGACAGTACTACCTTGAACACTGAAGCTTTCTTT. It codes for CASSLARDSTTLNTEAFF.

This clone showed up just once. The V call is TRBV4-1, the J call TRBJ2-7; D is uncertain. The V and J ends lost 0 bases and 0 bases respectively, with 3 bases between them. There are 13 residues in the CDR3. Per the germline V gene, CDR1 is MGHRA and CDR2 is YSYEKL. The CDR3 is CASSQDNSYEQYF. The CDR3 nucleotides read TGCGCCAGCAGCCAAGACAACTCCTACGAGCAGTACTTC.

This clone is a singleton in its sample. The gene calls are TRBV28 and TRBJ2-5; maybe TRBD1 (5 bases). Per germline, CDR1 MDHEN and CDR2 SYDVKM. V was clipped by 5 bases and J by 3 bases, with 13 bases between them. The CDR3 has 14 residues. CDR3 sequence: CASSPPDREETQYF. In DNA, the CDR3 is TGTGCCAGCAGTCCCCCCGACAGAGAAGAGACCCAGTACTTC. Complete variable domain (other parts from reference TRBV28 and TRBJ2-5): DVKVTQSSRYLVKRTGEKVFLECVQDMDHENMFWYRQDPGLGLRLIYFSYDVKMKEKGDIPEGYSVSREKKERFSLILESASTNQTSMYLCASSPPDREETQYFGPGTRLLVL.

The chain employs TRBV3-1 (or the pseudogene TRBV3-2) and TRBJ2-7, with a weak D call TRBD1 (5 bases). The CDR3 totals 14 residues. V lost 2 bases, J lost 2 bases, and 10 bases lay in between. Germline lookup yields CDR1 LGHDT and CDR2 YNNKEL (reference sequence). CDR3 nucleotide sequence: TGTGCCAGCAGCCAACCAGGGCGACCCTACGAGCAGTACTTC. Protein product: CASSQPGRPYEQYF.

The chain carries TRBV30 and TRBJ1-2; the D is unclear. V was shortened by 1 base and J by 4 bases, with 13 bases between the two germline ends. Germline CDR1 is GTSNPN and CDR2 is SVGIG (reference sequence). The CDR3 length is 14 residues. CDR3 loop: CAWSAAAQFYGYTF. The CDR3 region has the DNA TGTGCCTGGAGTGCAGCGGCCCAATTCTATGGCTACACCTTC.

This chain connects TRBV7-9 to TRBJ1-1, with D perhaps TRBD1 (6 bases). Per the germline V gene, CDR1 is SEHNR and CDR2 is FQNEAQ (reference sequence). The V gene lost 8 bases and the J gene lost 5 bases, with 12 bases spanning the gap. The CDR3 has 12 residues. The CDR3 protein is CASLGGGTEAFF. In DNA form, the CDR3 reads TGTGCCAGCCTTGGAGGGGGGACTGAAGCTTTCTTT.

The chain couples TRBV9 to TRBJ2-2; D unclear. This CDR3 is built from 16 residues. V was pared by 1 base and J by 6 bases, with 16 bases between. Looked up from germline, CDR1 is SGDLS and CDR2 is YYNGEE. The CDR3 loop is CASSVHPGDRAGELFF. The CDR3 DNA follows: TGTGCCAGCAGCGTACACCCGGGCGATCGTGCCGGGGAGCTGTTTTTT.

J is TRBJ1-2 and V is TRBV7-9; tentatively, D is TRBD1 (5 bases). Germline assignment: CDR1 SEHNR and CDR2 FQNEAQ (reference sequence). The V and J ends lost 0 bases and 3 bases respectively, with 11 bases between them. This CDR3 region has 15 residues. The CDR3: CASSLAQGMDYGYTF. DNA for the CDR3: TGTGCCAGCAGCTTAGCCCAGGGCATGGACTATGGCTACACCTTC.

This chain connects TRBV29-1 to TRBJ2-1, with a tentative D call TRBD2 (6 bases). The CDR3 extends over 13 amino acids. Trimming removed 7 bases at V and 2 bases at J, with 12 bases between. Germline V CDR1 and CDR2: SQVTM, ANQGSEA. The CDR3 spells CSARGGAYNEQFF. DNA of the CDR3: TGCAGCGCCCGCGGCGGGGCCTACAATGAGCAGTTCTTC.

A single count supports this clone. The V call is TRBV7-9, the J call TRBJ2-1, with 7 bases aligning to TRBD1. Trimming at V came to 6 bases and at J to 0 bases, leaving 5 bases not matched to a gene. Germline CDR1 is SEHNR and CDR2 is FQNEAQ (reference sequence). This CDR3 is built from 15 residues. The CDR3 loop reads CASRARGSSYNEQFF. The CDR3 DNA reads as TGTGCCAGCAGAGCCAGGGGGAGCTCCTACAATGAGCAGTTCTTC.

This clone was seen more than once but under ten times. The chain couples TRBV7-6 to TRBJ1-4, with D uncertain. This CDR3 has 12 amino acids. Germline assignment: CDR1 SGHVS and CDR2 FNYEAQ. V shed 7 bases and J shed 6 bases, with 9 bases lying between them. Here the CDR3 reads CASTNRYEKLFF. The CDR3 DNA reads TGTGCCAGCACCAACCGGTATGAAAAACTGTTTTTT.